These 19 T cell receptor beta chains share one sample of origin, sequenced in a study of cytomegalovirus exposure and HLA in healthy donors. 13 Jbeta primers and 60 Vbeta primers were used for the PCR. Clones were sequenced by immunoSEQ multiplex PCR, and TCRdb holds only the in-frame ones, with some missing. The sample has more than 95,000 clones, roughly 68% seen once. Input material: PBMCs. The receptors here all came from a woman aged 45-59 years in good health and CMV-seropositive.

This clone was observed a handful of times. V and J are TRBV15 and TRBJ1-5; 9 nucleotides match TRBD1. This CDR3 has 15 amino acids. V lost 3 bases to trimming and J lost 6 bases; unmatched junction nucleotides: 6. The germline V gene has CDR1 LNHNV and CDR2 YYDKDF (reference sequence). CDR3 sequence (DNA): TGTGCCACCAGCAGGGGACAGGGCTGGTTTCAGCCCCAGCATTTT. Translating it yields CATSRGQGWFQPQHF.

J is TRBJ1-6 and V is TRBV2; TRBD1 is a possible D gene (5 bases). The CDR3 has 16 residues. V lost 3 bases and J lost 10, with 19 bases in between. Looked up from germline, CDR1 is SNHLY and CDR2 is FYNNEI. DNA of the CDR3: TGTGCCAGCAGTGAGGGCAGGGACCTCGGAGGGTCACCCCTCCACTTT. This encodes CASSEGRDLGGSPLHF.

This clone was seen a few times. The rearrangement links TRBV19 to TRBJ1-1; possibly TRBD1 for D (5 bases). The V end was cut by 6 bases, the J end by 4 bases, with 9 bases between. The CDR3 contains 12 residues. Germline V CDR1 and CDR2: LNHDA, SQIVND (reference sequence). CDR3 sequence: CASSRGGTEAFF. CDR3 DNA sequence: TGTGCCAGTAGCCGGGGGGGCACTGAAGCTTTCTTT.

The rearrangement joins TRBV7-9 to TRBJ2-5; a possible D gene is TRBD1 (5 bases). Germline V CDR1 and CDR2: SEHNR, FQNEAQ (reference sequence). Trimming took off 8 bases at V and 2 bases at J, with 15 bases between the two ends. The CDR3 consists of 14 residues. CDR3 DNA: TGTGCCAGCGTTGGGGCAGCTCAACAAGAGACCCAGTACTTC. This translates into CASVGAAQQETQYF. Looking up the rest from reference TRBV7-9 and TRBJ2-5 gives the full variable domain: DTGVSQNPRHKITKRGQNVTFRCDPISEHNRLYWYRQTLGQGPEFLTYFQNEAQLEKSRLLSDRFSAERPKGSFSTLEIQRTEQGDSAMYLCASVGAAQQETQYFGPGTRLLVL.

This chain joins TRBV6-6 and TRBJ2-3, with a possible D match to TRBD2 (6 bases). This CDR3 is 15 amino acids long. V shed 3 bases and J shed 1 base, with 11 bases lying between them. The germline V gene has CDR1 MNHNY and CDR2 SVGAGI (reference sequence). The CDR3 DNA sequence: TGTGCCAGCAGTTATGGGTTAGCGGGCACAGATACGCAGTATTTT. Translated: CASSYGLAGTDTQYF.

The gene calls are TRBV19 and TRBJ2-3; TRBD1 agrees at 8 bases. The CDR3 is made up of 15 amino acids. In germline, CDR1 is LNHDA, CDR2 SQIVND (reference sequence). Trimming took 3 bases from V and 4 from J; bases not matched to a gene: 6. The CDR3 sequence is CASSIYRGNADTQYF. The CDR3 bases are TGTGCCAGTAGTATCTACAGGGGGAACGCAGATACGCAGTATTTT.

The chain employs TRBV30 and TRBJ2-5, with 8 bases matching TRBD2. The V and J ends lost 3 bases and 2 bases, in that order; junction bases with no gene match: 8. The germline V gene has CDR1 GTSNPN and CDR2 SVGIG (reference sequence). The CDR3 is 15 residues long. CDR3 sequence: CAWSPGLGIQETQYF. CDR3 bases: TGTGCCTGGAGCCCGGGACTAGGGATACAAGAGACCCAGTACTTC.

The gene calls are TRBV27 and TRBJ1-1; unclear D gene. CDR1 and CDR2 from the germline V gene are MNHEY and SMNVEV (reference sequence). The CDR3 spans 12 residues. The V gene lost 3 bases and the J gene lost 5 bases, with 7 bases spanning the gap. The DNA of the CDR3 is TGTGCCAGCAGTTTTCGAGGGACTGAAGCTTTCTTT. Its protein product is CASSFRGTEAFF.

The chain carries TRBV2 and TRBJ1-2; TRBD1 is a possible D gene (5 bases). From germline, CDR1 is SNHLY and CDR2 FYNNEI. The CDR3 has 14 amino acids. The germline V and J ends were trimmed by 9 bases and 2 bases, with 16 bases remaining between them. This CDR3 reads CARRNGRGNYGYTF. CDR3 sequence (DNA): TGTGCCAGGCGGAACGGGAGGGGAAACTATGGCTACACCTTC.

The chain couples TRBV28 to TRBJ1-5; unclear D gene. The CDR3 is 14 residues long. Trimming took 4 bases from V and 7 from J, leaving 14 bases between them. Germline V gives CDR1 MDHEN, CDR2 SYDVKM. This CDR3 is CASSSSSERQPQHF. Here the CDR3 DNA reads TGTGCCAGCAGTTCGAGCAGCGAACGGCAGCCCCAGCATTTT.

The chain recombines TRBV5-1 with TRBJ1-6; D unclear. Trimming removed 0 bases from V and 0 bases from J, with 7 bases in between. The CDR3 totals 16 residues. CDR1 SGHRS and CDR2 YFSETQ come from the germline V gene. In DNA, the CDR3 is TGCGCCAGCAGCTTGGGCGGAAGCTCCTATAATTCACCCCTCCACTTT. It translates to CASSLGGSSYNSPLHF.

CDR3 residues: CASSLEVLRSGNTIYF. The CDR3 DNA is TGTGCCAGCTCACTAGAGGTTCTCCGCTCTGGAAACACCATATATTTT. The genes are TRBV18 and TRBJ1-3; D is unclear. This CDR3 is built from 16 residues. The V end was cut by 4 bases, the J end by 0 bases, with 13 bases between. CDR1 and CDR2 from the germline V gene are KGHSH and LQKENI.

The chain links TRBV4-1 to TRBJ2-6, with TRBD2 as a possible D gene (7 bases). This CDR3 comprises 18 residues. The V end was cut by 6 bases, the J end by 0 bases, with 18 bases between. From germline, CDR1 is MGHRA and CDR2 YSYEKL. This CDR3 is CASRPTLGGLSGANVLTF. The CDR3 region has the DNA TGCGCCAGCAGACCCACCCTCGGGGGGCTCTCTGGGGCCAACGTCCTGACTTTC.

This chain links TRBV5-6 with TRBJ2-7; no firm D call. The V end was cut by 3 bases, the J end by 3 bases, with 4 bases between. The germline V gene has CDR1 SGHDT and CDR2 YYEEEE. This CDR3 region has 11 residues. CDR3 sequence: CASSSVYEQYF. The CDR3 DNA sequence: TGTGCCAGCAGCTCCGTCTACGAGCAGTACTTC.

This clone was seen only a few times. The rearrangement links TRBV5-6 to TRBJ1-1; D gene ambiguous. CDR3 length equals 13 residues. The V end lost 4 bases, the J end lost 0 bases, and 7 bases lay between the germline ends. CDR1 SGHDT and CDR2 YYEEEE come from the germline V gene. CDR3 sequence (DNA): TGTGCCAGCAGCCCCCAGATGAACACTGAAGCTTTCTTT. It is translated as CASSPQMNTEAFF.

This clone was observed once. This rearrangement joins TRBV5-8 to TRBJ1-2; D is unclear. CDR1 is SGHTS and CDR2 is YDEGEE in the germline V gene. V lost 4 bases and J 2 bases, leaving 12 bases between the germline ends. This CDR3 comprises 14 residues. The CDR3 spells CASSLEPNNYGYTF. CDR3 DNA sequence: TGTGCCAGCAGCCTAGAACCTAACAACTATGGCTACACCTTC.

The CDR3 loop reads CASSAGVANYGYTF. CDR3 bases: TGTGCCAGCAGCGCGGGGGTAGCTAACTATGGCTACACCTTC. The chain recombines TRBV5-4 with TRBJ1-2; D may be TRBD1 (5 bases). V lost 4 bases to trimming and J lost 0 bases, with 10 bases between them. In germline, CDR1 is SGHNT, CDR2 YYREEE (reference sequence). The CDR3 loop spans 14 amino acids.

The chain links TRBV15 to TRBJ2-3, with D possibly being TRBD1 (5 bases). The V end lost 0 bases, the J end lost 5 bases, and 6 bases lay between the germline ends. CDR3 length: 13 amino acids. The germline V gene encodes CDR1 LNHNV and CDR2 YYDKDF (reference sequence). The CDR3 loop reads CATSRDQGDTQYF. CDR3 coding DNA: TGTGCCACCAGCAGAGACCAGGGAGATACGCAGTATTTT. Based on the CDR3 plus reference TRBV15 and TRBJ2-3, the full variable domain is DAMVIQNPRYQVTQFGKPVTLSCSQTLNHNVMYWYQQKSSQAPKLLFHYYDKDFNNEADTPDNFQSRRPNTSFCFLDIRSPGLGDTAMYLCATSRDQGDTQYFGPGTRLTVL.

The chain links TRBV6-5 to TRBJ2-1, with D maybe TRBD2 (6 bases). Per the germline V gene, CDR1 is MNHEY and CDR2 is SVGAGI. CDR3 size: 14 residues. Trimming cost V 1 base and J 6 bases, with 10 bases left between them. CDR3 protein: CASSYWGGPNEQFF. In DNA form, the CDR3 reads TGTGCCAGCAGTTACTGGGGAGGACCCAATGAGCAGTTCTTC.